The entry below gives a single T cell receptor (beta chain) sequence along with its context. Its antigen is as yet unknown. TCRdb's table, derived via immunoSEQ multiplex PCR, lists solely in-frame clones and lacks some. The repertoire has around 110,000 clones, less than 95% of them found once; the top ten carry roughly 8%. The data were obtained in a study of T cell responses to AZD1222 COVID-19 vaccine. Study results and caveats: Clonal diversity was possibly underestimated; the donors were predominantly white British and more often female. Baseline seropositives among AZD1222 recipients totaled only six or seven.

Combined were second doses at about 4 or about 12 weeks. The CDR3 is 14 amino acids. Trimming took 2 bases from V and 7 from J, leaving 11 bases between them. Germline V gene lookup returns CDR1 MNHEY and CDR2 SVGAGI. This TCR was sampled from an adult who received the AZD1222 COVID-19 vaccine. The input for sequencing was peripheral blood, taken 28 days after the second AZD1222 dose. The chain has TRBV6-5 and TRBJ1-4; D possibly corresponds to TRBD1 (5 bases). CDR3 in amino acids: CASSYGDDGEKLFF. CDR3 bases: TGTGCCAGCAGTTACGGGGACGATGGTGAAAAACTGTTTTTT.